This T cell receptor (beta chain) was documented in a study of OX40 agonist ivuxolimab in advanced cancers. The germline CDR1 and CDR2 sequences are SGHRS and YFSETQ. This CDR3 is built from 16 residues. V was clipped by 4 bases and J by 4 bases; unmatched bases: 6. Produced via immunoSEQ multiplex PCR; TCRdb's table is partial and in-frame only. Seen here are about 110,000 clones, 90% observed once, and the top ten hold approximately 0.52%. J is TRBJ2-3 and V is TRBV5-1; 13 bases align to TRBD2. Specimen: CD4+ or CD8+ T cells sorted from blood, collected in a trial of the OX40 agonist ivuxolimab. The sequence was collected from an adult with an advanced solid tumor such as melanoma, head and neck, liver or kidney cancer. The CDR3 region is CASSPTTSGGPDTQYF. The CDR3 nucleotides read TGCGCCAGCAGCCCCACGACTAGCGGGGGGCCAGATACGCAGTATTTT.